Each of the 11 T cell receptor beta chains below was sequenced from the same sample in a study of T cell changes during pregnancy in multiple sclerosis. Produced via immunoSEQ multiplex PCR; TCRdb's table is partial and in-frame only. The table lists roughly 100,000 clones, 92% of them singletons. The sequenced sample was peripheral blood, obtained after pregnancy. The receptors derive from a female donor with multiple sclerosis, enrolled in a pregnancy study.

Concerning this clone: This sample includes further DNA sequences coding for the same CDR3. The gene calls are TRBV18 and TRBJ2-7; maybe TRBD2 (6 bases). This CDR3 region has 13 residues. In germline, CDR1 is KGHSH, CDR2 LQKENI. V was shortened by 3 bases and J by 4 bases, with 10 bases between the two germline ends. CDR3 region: CASSPAAGYEQYF. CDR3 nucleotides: TGTGCCAGCTCACCCGCCGCGGGGTACGAGCAGTACTTC.

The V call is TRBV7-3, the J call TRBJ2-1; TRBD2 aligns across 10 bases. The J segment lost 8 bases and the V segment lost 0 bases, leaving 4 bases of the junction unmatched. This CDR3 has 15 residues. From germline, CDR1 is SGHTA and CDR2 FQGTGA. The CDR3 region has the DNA TGTGCCAGCAGCTTAACGGTAGGGACTAGCGATGAGCAGTTCTTC. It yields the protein CASSLTVGTSDEQFF.

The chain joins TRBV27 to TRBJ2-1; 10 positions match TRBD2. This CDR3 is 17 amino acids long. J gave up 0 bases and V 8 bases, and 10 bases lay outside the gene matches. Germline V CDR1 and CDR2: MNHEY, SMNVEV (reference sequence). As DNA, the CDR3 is TGTGCCAGCCTGTGGCCCCAGCGGGGGGGCTCCTACAATGAGCAGTTCTTC. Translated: CASLWPQRGGSYNEQFF.

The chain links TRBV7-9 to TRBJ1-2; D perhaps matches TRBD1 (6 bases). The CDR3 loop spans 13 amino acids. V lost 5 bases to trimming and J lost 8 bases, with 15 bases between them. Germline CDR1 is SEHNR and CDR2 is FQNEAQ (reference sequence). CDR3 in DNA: TGTGCCAGCAGCCCCCGGGGGGCACGGGGCTACACCTTC. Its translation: CASSPRGARGYTF.

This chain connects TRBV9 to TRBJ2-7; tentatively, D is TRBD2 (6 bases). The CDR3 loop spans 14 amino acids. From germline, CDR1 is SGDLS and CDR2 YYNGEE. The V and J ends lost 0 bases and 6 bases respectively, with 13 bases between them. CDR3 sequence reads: CASSVGTEGSEQYF. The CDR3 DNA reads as TGTGCCAGCAGCGTAGGAACGGAGGGGAGCGAGCAGTACTTC.

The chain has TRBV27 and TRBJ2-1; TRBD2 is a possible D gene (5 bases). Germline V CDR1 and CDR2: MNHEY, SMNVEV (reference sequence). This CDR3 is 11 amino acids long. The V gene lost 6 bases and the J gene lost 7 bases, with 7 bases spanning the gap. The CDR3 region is CASRTNNEQFF. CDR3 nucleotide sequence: TGTGCCAGCAGGACTAATAATGAGCAGTTCTTC.

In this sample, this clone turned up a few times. The CDR3 DNA is TGCAGCGTTGAGACCACAGGGCACCACATTCAGTACTTC. Translated: CSVETTGHHIQYF. V usage is TRBV29-1 and J usage is TRBJ2-4; a weak D match, TRBD1 (6 bases). The CDR3 runs to 13 residues. V lost 3 bases, J lost 8 bases, and 14 bases lay in between. The germline V gene has CDR1 SQVTM and CDR2 ANQGSEA.

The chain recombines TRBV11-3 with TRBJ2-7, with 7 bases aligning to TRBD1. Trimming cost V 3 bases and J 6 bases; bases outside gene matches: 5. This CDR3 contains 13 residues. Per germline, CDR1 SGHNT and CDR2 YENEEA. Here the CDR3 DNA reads TGTGCCAGCAGCTTTCGACAGGGAAGCGAGCAGTACTTC. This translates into CASSFRQGSEQYF.

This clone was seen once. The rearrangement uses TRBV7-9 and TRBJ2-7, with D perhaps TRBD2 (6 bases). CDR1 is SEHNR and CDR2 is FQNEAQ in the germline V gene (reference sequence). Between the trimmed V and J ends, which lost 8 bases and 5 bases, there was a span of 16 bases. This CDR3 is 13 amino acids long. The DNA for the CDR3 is TGTGCCAGCGCCGGGGGTCTTGGACACGAGCAGTACTTC. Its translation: CASAGGLGHEQYF.

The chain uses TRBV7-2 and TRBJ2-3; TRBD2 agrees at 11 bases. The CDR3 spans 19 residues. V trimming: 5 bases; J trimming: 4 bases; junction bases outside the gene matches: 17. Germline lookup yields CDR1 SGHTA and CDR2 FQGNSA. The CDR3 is CASSRRSGGVSGGADTQYF. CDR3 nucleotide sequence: TGTGCCAGCAGCCGGCGTTCGGGAGGGGTTAGCGGGGGGGCAGATACGCAGTATTTT.

The CDR3 DNA follows: TGTGCCATCAGTGATCCCGGGACAGCGAACTATGGCTACACCTTC. Residues: CAISDPGTANYGYTF. The J gene is TRBJ1-2, the V gene TRBV10-3; 7 nucleotides match TRBD1. CDR3 length equals 15 residues. The V gene end was trimmed by 3 bases and the J gene end by 2 bases; junction bases not matched to a gene: 6. Germline loops: CDR1 ENHRY, CDR2 SYGVKD.